This is a list of T cell receptor beta chains from one sample in a study of blood T cell repertoires in COVID-19. Sequenced by immunoSEQ multiplex PCR; TCRdb stores in-frame clones only, minus some. This sample carries around 500,000 clones, approximately 88% of them seen once, and the ten largest clones take approximately 1.8%. The material sequenced was PBMCs or T cells enriched from blood (not recorded which). The source of these receptors is a middle-aged woman who had recovered from COVID-19. Each CDR3 is given with its conserved first and last residue.

cdr3_length,v_call,cdr3_aa
11,TRBV20-1,CSGHQGETQYF
11,TRBV7-2,CASSPMNEQFF
13,TRBV5-8,CATDSPYTHEQYF
14,TRBV29-1,CSAQREQGAGGYTF
15,TRBV19,CASSTEDRSNQPQHF
16,TRBV18,CASSPPQGTLNTEAFF
15,TRBV5-1,CASSLGQAHTGELFF
15,TRBV19,CASSPEGSGANVLTF
14,TRBV13,CASSLGTGDYGYTF
19,TRBV5-4,CASSWRGHGGLTNTGELFF
15,TRBV19,CASSIDLSGADTQYF
14,TRBV30,CAWSVLTGNNEQFF
14,TRBV28,CASSSTGPPEKLFF
14,TRBV3-1/TRBV3-2,CASSRKQGGNEQFF
13,TRBV19,CASSRTGPETQYF
16,TRBV5-1,CASSLARQGFGNEQFF
15,TRBV6-5,CASSYSGPSTDTQYF
14,TRBV15,CATSGGQVNTEAFF
13,TRBV24-1,CATSDLSGNGYTF
13,TRBV7-8,CASSFNRAYEQYF
19,TRBV7-2,CASSLVLAGTGLGTDTQYF
16,TRBV15,CATSSLLERDTGELFF
15,TRBV13,CASSYRLAEYNEQFF
12,TRBV2,CGTSDTARTQYF
16,TRBV18,CASSPSWGTTNTEAFF
17,TRBV19,CASSIGTHRRDNSPLHF
16,TRBV4-1,CASSQQGGVSSYEQYF
15,TRBV5-4,CASSPGLTNTGELFF
14,TRBV19,CASDPGGNRQPQHF
14,TRBV2,CASKTGGALGGYTF
15,TRBV3-1/TRBV3-2,CASSSGLTSYNEQFF
16,TRBV27,CASSLSAGAGGYEQYF
18,TRBV6-6,CASRPSGQRGRVRYEQFF
13,TRBV7-8,CASSDQGNQPQHF
15,TRBV4-3,CASSQEARGATEAFF
13,TRBV5-4,CASSFVPGYEAFF
15,TRBV19,CASIGIRGANQPQHF
13,TRBV7-8,CASSPFGDYEQYF
19,TRBV9,CASSPSQAGPGQRYNEQFF
15,TRBV5-6,CASSLGTELLYEQYF
14,TRBV7-2,CASSPAGRTGELFF
14,TRBV7-6,CASSSRVDTGELFF
13,TRBV6-1,CASSEGRVGGYTF
11,TRBV29-1,CSVATGDEQFF
13,TRBV27,CASSFRGPDEQYF
15,TRBV6-1,CASSEAGTYGNTIYF
14,TRBV27,CASRNIGTGYGYTF
15,TRBV19,CASSNRGRGNQPQHF
12,TRBV15,CATSRSPGPAFF